Following are 6 T cell receptor beta chains from one sample sequenced in a study of regulatory T cells in long-lasting Graves disease. Arm-PCR with iRepertoire HTBI primers amplified the CDR3 regions for these TCR beta libraries. In TCRdb, the multiplex PCR reads were re-called with MiXCR into one record per CDR3 protein. The data show about 460,000 distinct CDR3 sequences, roughly 15% seen once. Time point of the sample: newly diagnosed GD, antithyroid drugs for less than 3 months. The authors made the TCR library using RNA they extracted from PBMCs. These same records also appear under a second study, on T cells in Graves' hyperthyroidism and ophthalmopathy.

This sample comprised peripheral blood mononuclear cells (PBMCs), obtained at new diagnosis, from a patient treated with antithyroid drugs. Receptors originate from a woman in her 50s with Graves disease.

This clonotype was observed at least ten times. One end of the junction fails to match germline, which may point to a read error. The chain combines TRBV30 with TRBJ2-1; maybe TRBD1 (5 bases). CDR1 is GTSNPN, CDR2 SVGIG, per germline (reference sequence). The CDR3 runs to 11 residues. The CDR3 here is CAWSTWQGGRF. As DNA, the CDR3 is TGTGCCTGGAGCACATGGCAGGGTGGGCGCTTC. The variable domain in full, with the rest retrieved from reference TRBV30 and TRBJ2-1, is SQTIHQWPATLVQPVGSPLSLECTVEGTSNPNLYWYRQAAGRGLQLLFYSVGIGQISSEVPQNLSASRPQDRQFILSSKKLLLSDSGFYLCAWSTWQGGRFGPGTRLTVL.

This clonotype was counted ten times or more. The chain recombines TRBV5-1 with TRBJ2-5, with 8 bases aligning to TRBD1. The junction had 4 bases not matched to a gene; V was cut back by 5 bases and J by 1 base. The CDR3 has 14 residues. Germline-derived CDR1 and CDR2 are SGHRS and YFSETQ. CDR3 protein: CASSNGQGQETQYF. The CDR3 DNA reads TGCGCCAGCAGTAATGGACAGGGCCAAGAGACCCAGTACTTC.

This clonotype came up many times. The rearrangement uses TRBV28 and TRBJ2-1; 11 positions match TRBD2. Trimming at V came to 4 bases and at J to 8 bases, leaving 4 bases not matched to a gene. Germline V gene data show CDR1 as MDHEN and CDR2 as SYDVKM. The CDR3 spans 14 residues. CDR3 coding DNA: TGTGCCAGCAGTTCTAGCGGGAGGTGGGATGAGCAGTTCTTC. It encodes CASSSSGRWDEQFF. Full variable domain (remainder filled in from reference TRBV28 and TRBJ2-1): DVKVTQSSRYLVKRTGEKVFLECVQDMDHENMFWYRQDPGLGLRLIYFSYDVKMKEKGDIPEGYSVSREKKERFSLILESASTNQTSMYLCASSSSGRWDEQFFGPGTRLTVL.

This clonotype was counted at least ten times. The rearrangement links TRBV2 to TRBJ2-1; D is possibly TRBD1 (6 bases). The CDR3 sequence is 13 residues long. V was cut by 5 bases and J by 9 bases, with 14 bases left in between. Germline V gene sequence: CDR1 SNHLY, CDR2 FYNNEI. The CDR3 nucleotides are TGTGCCAGCAGTCCTCGACAGGTCAGTGAGCAGTTCTTC. Its protein is CASSPRQVSEQFF. The full variable domain, with the rest looked up from reference TRBV2 and TRBJ2-1, is EPEVTQTPSHQVTQMGQEVILRCVPISNHLYFYWYRQILGQKVEFLVSFYNNEISEKSEIFDDQFSVERPDGSNFTLKIRSTKLEDSAMYFCASSPRQVSEQFFGPGTRLTVL.

This clonotype has a count of ten or more. The chain couples TRBV27 to TRBJ2-1, with D perhaps TRBD1 (6 bases). This CDR3 contains 15 residues. CDR1 is MNHEY and CDR2 is SMNVEV in the germline V gene (reference sequence). The ends were cut back, 1 base at V and 3 bases at J, with 10 bases in the middle. The CDR3 protein is CASSLYRVSYNEQFF. CDR3 nucleotides: TGTGCCAGCAGTTTATACAGGGTTAGCTACAATGAGCAGTTCTTC.

V gene TRBV10-3 combines with J gene TRBJ2-1; D unclear. The germline gives CDR1 ENHRY, CDR2 SYGVKD. The length of the CDR3 is 15 residues. V lost 2 bases, J lost 0 bases, and 8 bases lay in between. The CDR3 protein is CAISESAPSYNEQFF. The CDR3 bases are TGTGCCATCAGTGAGAGCGCCCCCTCCTACAATGAGCAGTTCTTC.